The 19 T cell receptor beta chains presented below share a single source sample, sequenced in a study of CD8+ T cells in alopecia areata. It was cDNA, reverse transcribed from extracted RNA, that served as the sequencing template. Measured with immunoSEQ multiplex PCR; TCRdb has only the in-frame clones, and not every one. The sample has approximately 280,000 clones, over 45% seen once. This sample's treatment: oral pan-JAK inhibitor, 5-10 mg twice daily. Here the sequenced sample was CD4+ T cells sorted from blood, taken at week 24, from a patient treated with tofacitinib. Receptors originate from a human donor with alopecia areata.

This clone was picked up one time. The chain combines TRBV15 with TRBJ2-5, with D unresolved. The germline V gene has CDR1 LNHNV and CDR2 YYDKDF (reference sequence). V lost 3 bases and J 2 bases, leaving 10 bases between the germline ends. This CDR3 region has 14 residues. The CDR3 nucleotides read TGTGCCACCAGCAGCGCAACAACACAAGAGACCCAGTACTTC. It is translated as CATSSATTQETQYF.

The chain couples TRBV5-1 to TRBJ1-1; tentatively, D is TRBD1 (6 bases). Germline V gives CDR1 SGHRS, CDR2 YFSETQ. This CDR3 is built from 17 residues. Trimming left V 3 bases short and J 5 bases short, with 23 bases between. The CDR3 here is CASSSYRTSGTPTEAFF. Written as DNA, the CDR3 is TGCGCCAGCAGCTCCTACAGGACATCGGGGACACCAACTGAAGCTTTCTTT. The full variable domain, completed using reference TRBV5-1 and TRBJ1-1, is KAGVTQTPRYLIKTRGQQVTLSCSPISGHRSVSWYQQTPGQGLQFLFEYFSETQRNKGNFPGRFSGRQFSNSRSEMNVSTLELGDSALYLCASSSYRTSGTPTEAFFGQGTRLTVV.

The chain employs TRBV7-2 and TRBJ1-2; D is possibly TRBD1 (5 bases). Germline loops: CDR1 SGHTA, CDR2 FQGNSA. The CDR3 has 14 residues. Trimming shortened V by 4 bases and J by 2 bases, and 11 bases separated the two germline ends. The DNA of the CDR3 is TGTGCCAGCAGCTCGGACGGGGCCAACTATGGCTACACCTTC. It codes for CASSSDGANYGYTF.

The J gene is TRBJ1-3, the V gene TRBV30; no clear D. The CDR3 sequence is 12 residues long. Germline lookup yields CDR1 GTSNPN and CDR2 SVGIG (reference sequence). V lost 0 bases and J lost 8, with 8 bases in between. The CDR3: CAWSVEGYTIYF. The CDR3 region has the DNA TGTGCCTGGAGTGTAGAAGGATACACCATATATTTT.

This clone was counted once. The V call is TRBV30, the J call TRBJ2-7; tentatively, D is TRBD2 (5 bases). Trimming took off 1 base at V and 3 bases at J, with 7 bases between the two ends. The CDR3 sequence is 12 residues long. Per germline, CDR1 GTSNPN and CDR2 SVGIG (reference sequence). CDR3 bases: TGTGCCTGGAGTGGAGGGAACTACGAGCAGTACTTC. This translates into CAWSGGNYEQYF.

V gene TRBV9 combines with J gene TRBJ1-2; D remains ambiguous. V was trimmed by 0 bases and J by 0 bases, leaving 9 bases between them. Looked up from germline, CDR1 is SGDLS and CDR2 is YYNGEE. There are 15 residues in the CDR3. The CDR3 loop is CASSVGAASNYGYTF. CDR3 DNA sequence: TGTGCCAGCAGCGTAGGAGCAGCCTCTAACTATGGCTACACCTTC.

A few counts support this clone. The rearrangement joins TRBV11-2 to TRBJ2-5; D may be TRBD1 or TRBD2 (7 bases each). Germline CDR1 SGHAT, CDR2 FQNNGV. The CDR3 has 16 amino acids. Trimming removed 5 bases at V and 4 bases at J, with 20 bases between. CDR3 DNA sequence: TGTGCCAGCAGCGTGGGGGGAGGGGGCAGCGGAGAGACCCAGTACTTC. It encodes CASSVGGGGSGETQYF.

This clone occurred many times. The rearrangement joins TRBV28 to TRBJ1-2; D uncertain. The V end was cut by 10 bases, the J end by 0 bases, with 15 bases between. Germline V gene lookup returns CDR1 MDHEN and CDR2 SYDVKM. The CDR3 loop spans 14 amino acids. The CDR3 nucleotides read TGTGCCACTAGCGAGGCGGCCCCTAACTATGGCTACACCTTC. Its translation is CATSEAAPNYGYTF.

This clone occurred a few times. This chain connects TRBV13 to TRBJ2-7; 8 bases fit TRBD1. The J segment lost 2 bases and the V segment lost 6 bases, leaving 9 bases of the junction unmatched. This CDR3 is 15 amino acids long. Germline V gene lookup returns CDR1 PRHDT and CDR2 FYEKMQ (reference sequence). The CDR3 sequence is CASRRPGQAAYEQYF. For the CDR3, the DNA is TGTGCCAGCAGACGCCCGGGACAGGCTGCCTACGAGCAGTACTTC.

The rearrangement joins TRBV4-2 to TRBJ2-3, with D tentatively TRBD2 (5 bases). With 2 bases removed from V and 4 bases from J, the gap between germline ends came to 16 bases. The germline V gene encodes CDR1 LGHNA and CDR2 YNFKEQ. CDR3 length: 16 amino acids. For the CDR3, the DNA is TGTGCCAGCAGCCAAAGTCTTTCTAGAGGGCCAGATACGCAGTATTTT. Translated, it gives CASSQSLSRGPDTQYF.

This clone was counted a few times. CDR3 sequence: CASSLGTARETQYF. The CDR3 DNA reads as TGTGCCAGCAGCTTAGGGACGGCGCGGGAGACCCAGTACTTC. V gene TRBV7-2 combines with J gene TRBJ2-5, with D uncertain. The V end was cut by 1 base, the J end by 5 bases, with 11 bases between. Looked up from germline, CDR1 is SGHTA and CDR2 is FQGNSA. There are 14 residues in the CDR3.

This clone was recorded only once. The chain is built from TRBV9 and TRBJ1-1; unclear D gene. The CDR3 consists of 15 residues. In germline, CDR1 is SGDLS, CDR2 YYNGEE. The V end was cut by 2 bases, the J end by 0 bases, with 11 bases between. CDR3 sequence (DNA): TGTGCCAGCAGCGTGGGCGAAATATTGAACACTGAAGCTTTCTTT. This codes for CASSVGEILNTEAFF.

This clone was detected only a few times. The chain uses TRBV29-1 and TRBJ1-2; a weak D match, TRBD1 (5 bases). V gave up 4 bases and J gave up 0 bases, with 18 bases separating them. The V gene's germline CDR1 is SQVTM and CDR2 ANQGSEA. The CDR3 totals 16 residues. The CDR3 DNA sequence: TGCAGCGTTGTAACACCAGTGGGGGGAGCTAACTATGGCTACACCTTC. This translates into CSVVTPVGGANYGYTF.

V is TRBV15 and J is TRBJ2-7, with D possibly TRBD2 on 6 matching bases. Germline CDR1 is LNHNV and CDR2 is YYDKDF (reference sequence). This CDR3 comprises 16 residues. With 0 bases removed from V and 0 bases from J, the gap between germline ends came to 12 bases. The DNA of the CDR3 is TGTGCCACCAGCAGAGAATGGCGGGGAGGCTCCTACGAGCAGTACTTC. Its protein product is CATSREWRGGSYEQYF. The full variable domain, completed using reference TRBV15 and TRBJ2-7, is DAMVIQNPRYQVTQFGKPVTLSCSQTLNHNVMYWYQQKSSQAPKLLFHYYDKDFNNEADTPDNFQSRRPNTSFCFLDIRSPGLGDTAMYLCATSREWRGGSYEQYFGPGTRLTVT.

This chain joins TRBV7-2 and TRBJ1-2; 7 bases line up with TRBD1. The V gene's germline CDR1 is SGHTA and CDR2 FQGNSA. The CDR3 is made up of 13 amino acids. J lost 4 bases, V lost 2 bases, and 1 base had no gene match. The CDR3 reads CASSLNRGYGYTF. The CDR3 DNA sequence: TGTGCCAGCAGCTTAAACAGGGGCTATGGCTACACCTTC. Full variable domain (rest looked up from reference TRBV7-2 and TRBJ1-2): GAGVSQSPSNKVTEKGKDVELRCDPISGHTALYWYRQSLGQGLEFLIYFQGNSAPDKSGLPSDRFSAERTGGSVSTLTIQRTQQEDSAVYLCASSLNRGYGYTFGSGTRLTVV.

The chain couples TRBV29-1 to TRBJ2-5; 11 positions agree with TRBD2. V lost 4 bases and J lost 0; bases outside the gene matches: 4. This CDR3 spans 15 amino acids. Germline assignment: CDR1 SQVTM and CDR2 ANQGSEA. DNA for the CDR3: TGCAGCGTTGTAGCGGGGGGGGTGTACCAAGAGACCCAGTACTTC. It specifies CSVVAGGVYQETQYF.

This rearrangement joins TRBV11-3 to TRBJ2-2; possibly TRBD1 for D (6 bases). CDR1 SGHNT and CDR2 YENEEA come from the germline V gene. The CDR3 runs to 15 residues. Deletions cut 5 bases from V and 2 bases from J, with 12 bases between. The CDR3 region is CASSPTGVNTGELFF. CDR3 nucleotide sequence: TGTGCCAGCAGCCCGACAGGAGTTAACACCGGGGAGCTGTTTTTT.

CDR3 sequence: CASSSGTGRDQPQHF. The CDR3, as DNA: TGTGCCAGCAGTTCGGGGACAGGGAGGGATCAGCCCCAGCATTTT. The chain carries TRBV5-4 and TRBJ1-5, with 9 bases lining up with TRBD1. Unmatched junction bases numbered 8, after V lost 5 bases and J lost 5 bases. CDR3 length: 15 residues. Germline values: CDR1 SGHNT, CDR2 YYREEE (reference sequence).

The CDR3 sequence: CASSHGTGRVDYGYTF. The DNA of the CDR3 is TGCGCCAGCAGCCACGGGACAGGGAGGGTGGACTATGGCTACACCTTC. The genes are TRBV5-1 and TRBJ1-2; 9 nucleotides agree with TRBD1. V was pared by 4 bases and J by 3 bases, with 10 bases of the junction left unmatched. CDR1 is SGHRS and CDR2 is YFSETQ in the germline V gene. This CDR3 is built from 16 residues.